Listed below are T cell receptor beta chains from one sample, sequenced in a study of blood T cell repertoires in COVID-19. Data came from immunoSEQ multiplex PCR; TCRdb stores just in-frame clones and leaves some out. Here the sample spans hundreds of thousands of clones, 86% being singletons. Sample: peripheral blood. The source is an elderly woman with COVID-19, enrolled during active disease. The CDR3 runs from the conserved cysteine through the conserved F or W. Each record gives: CDR3 length, J gene, D gene, clone size, V gene, CDR3 DNA, CDR3 protein. The D gene is left open where the match is weak. Not all rows give a size; the values are once, few, many and, for expanded clones, a class.

>16|TRBJ2-5|TRBD2|few|TRBV4-2
TGTGCCAGCAGCCAAGCCCACCGGGGGGGGGTAGAGACCCAGTACTTC
CASSQAHRGGVETQYF
>11|TRBJ1-2|.|.|TRBV29-1
TGCAGCGTTGCAGGGGAATATGGCTACACCTTC
CSVAGEYGYTF
>15|TRBJ2-2|TRBD2|.|TRBV3-1/TRBV3-2
TGTGCCAGCAGGGCTAGCGGTGCGAACACCGGGGAGCTGTTTTTT
CASRASGANTGELFF
>14|TRBJ2-7|TRBD1|.|TRBV18
TGTGCCAGCTCACCTCGACAGGGATCCGACGAGCAGTACTTC
CASSPRQGSDEQYF
>16|TRBJ2-7|TRBD1|.|TRBV4-2
TGTGCCAGCAGCCAAGTCGTCGGGACAGCCTCCTACGAGCAGTACTTC
CASSQVVGTASYEQYF
>18|TRBJ2-1|TRBD2|.|TRBV5-1
TGCGCCAGCAGCTTGAGAGCGGGGGTTTTCGGGGTGTACAATGAGCAGTTCTTC
CASSLRAGVFGVYNEQFF
>14|TRBJ1-2|.|.|TRBV5-1
TGCGCCAGCAGCTTACAGGGTCCTGGGGATGGCTACACCTTC
CASSLQGPGDGYTF
>16|TRBJ1-4|TRBD1|.|TRBV7-9
TGTGCCAGCAGCTTCGGACAGGCCGTGACTAATGAAAAACTGTTTTTT
CASSFGQAVTNEKLFF
>13|TRBJ2-1|.|.|TRBV5-5
TGTGCCAGCAGCTTGAGGTCCTCCGGAGCAGTTTTCTTC
CASSLRSSGAVFF
>14|TRBJ1-5|TRBD1|.|TRBV27
TGTGCCAGCAGCCGCACAGGGGGCTCTCAGCCCCAGCATTTT
CASSRTGGSQPQHF
>15|TRBJ1-4|.|.|TRBV5-6
TGTGCCAGCAGCTTCCGAGAGGGCGGAGGGGAAAAACTGTTTTTT
CASSFREGGGEKLFF
>14|TRBJ2-1|.|.|TRBV5-1
TGCGCCAGCAGCGATCATGTGGGGCGCGATGAGCAGTTCTTC
CASSDHVGRDEQFF
>13|TRBJ1-1|.|.|TRBV12-3/TRBV12-4
TGTGCCAGCAGTTTGGCCGGGGGACCTGAAGCTTTCTTT
CASSLAGGPEAFF
>15|TRBJ1-6|.|.|TRBV18
TGTGCCAGCTCCCCAGCGGGAACCCGTAATTCACCCCTCCACTTT
CASSPAGTRNSPLHF
>14|TRBJ2-1|TRBD1|.|TRBV6-5
TGTGCCAGCAGTCCAAACAACAGGGGAAATGAGCAGTTCTTC
CASSPNNRGNEQFF
>17|TRBJ2-7|TRBD2|.|TRBV6-2/TRBV6-3
TGTGCCAGCAGTTATTCCCCCTTAGCGGGGCCGGACTACGAGCAGTACTTC
CASSYSPLAGPDYEQYF
>15|TRBJ1-4|TRBD1|.|TRBV15
TGTGCCACCAGCAGGGAGACAGGGCCTAATGAAAAACTGTTTTTT
CATSRETGPNEKLFF
>15|TRBJ1-3|TRBD1|.|TRBV7-6
TGTGCCAGCAGCTTGCAGGGGGCCTCTGGAAACACCATATATTTT
CASSLQGASGNTIYF
>15|TRBJ1-2|TRBD1|once|TRBV25-1
TGTGCCAGCAGTGACACAGGGGGCCCCAACTATGGCTACACCTTC
CASSDTGGPNYGYTF
>15|TRBJ2-5|TRBD2|.|TRBV3-1/TRBV3-2
TGTGCCAGCAGCCACCTTAGCGGGGGGAGAGAGACCCAGTACTTC
CASSHLSGGRETQYF
>17|TRBJ2-6|.|.|TRBV6-1
TGTGCCAGCAGTGAAAGAACAGCCACCTCTGGGGCCAACGTCCTGACTTTC
CASSERTATSGANVLTF
>14|TRBJ1-5|.|.|TRBV30
TGTGCCTGGAGTGTAGGGGCAGGGCCTCAGCCCCAGCATTTT
CAWSVGAGPQPQHF
>16|TRBJ2-5|.|.|TRBV2
TGTGCCAGCAGTGGGGTGGGGCTGTCGTACCAAGAGACCCAGTACTTC
CASSGVGLSYQETQYF
>14|TRBJ1-5|.|.|TRBV10-3
TGTGCCATCAGTGAGGACAGATTGGGACAGCCCCAGCATTTT
CAISEDRLGQPQHF
>16|TRBJ2-5|TRBD2|.|TRBV10-1
TGCGCCAGCAGTGAGTCAACTAGCGGGGGGGGAGAGACCCAGTACTTC
CASSESTSGGGETQYF
>13|TRBJ2-5|TRBD1|.|TRBV7-9
TGTGCCAGCAGCCTCAGGGGGCAAGAGACCCAGTACTTC
CASSLRGQETQYF
>14|TRBJ1-1|TRBD1|.|TRBV6-5
TGTGCCAGTCGACAGGGGGCGCGGGGCACTGAAGCTTTCTTT
CASRQGARGTEAFF
>14|TRBJ1-2|TRBD1|.|TRBV7-9
TGTGCCAGCAGCTTAGAGGGGGCTGTGGATGGCTACACCTTC
CASSLEGAVDGYTF
>15|TRBJ2-5|.|.|TRBV19
TGTGCCAGTAGATCTCTTTGGGACTTTCAAGAGACCCAGTACTTC
CASRSLWDFQETQYF
>16|TRBJ2-5|TRBD1|.|TRBV28
TGTGCCAGCAGCTTGCCGGGACAGAGGGTTCAAGAGACCCAGTACTTC
CASSLPGQRVQETQYF
>14|TRBJ1-3|.|.|TRBV3-1/TRBV3-2
TGTGCCAGCAGCCAACAGGGGCTAGGAAACACCATATATTTT
CASSQQGLGNTIYF
>15|TRBJ2-2|TRBD2|.|TRBV28
TGTGCCAGCAACGTAGCGGGGGGGAATATCGGGGAGCTGTTTTTT
CASNVAGGNIGELFF
>14|TRBJ1-5|.|.|TRBV6-6
TGTGCCAGCAGTATACAGGGTAGCAATCAGCCCCAGCATTTT
CASSIQGSNQPQHF
>14|TRBJ1-2|TRBD1|once|TRBV3-1/TRBV3-2
TGTGCCAGCAGCCCCTCGGGACAGTTACAGGGCTACACCTTC
CASSPSGQLQGYTF
>13|TRBJ1-1|.|.|TRBV12-3/TRBV12-4
TGTGCCAGCACCCGGGGTGGGAGCACTGAAGCTTTCTTT
CASTRGGSTEAFF
>14|TRBJ2-1|.|.|TRBV5-1
TGCGCCAGCAGCAAGGAGGTAGCAGCAAATGAGCAGTTCTTC
CASSKEVAANEQFF
>15|TRBJ1-5|.|.|TRBV3-1/TRBV3-2
TGTGCCAGCAGTCTAGGGTCCCTAGCAGGTCAGCCCCAGCATTTT
CASSLGSLAGQPQHF
>19|TRBJ2-3|TRBD2|.|TRBV19
TGTGCCAGTAGTAAGCAGGGCACTGCCGGGACTAGCACTTCAGATACGCAGTATTTT
CASSKQGTAGTSTSDTQYF
>13|TRBJ1-3|.|.|TRBV27
TGTGCCAGCAGTTTGGGGGATGGAGGGGCCATATATTTT
CASSLGDGGAIYF
>15|TRBJ1-5|TRBD1|.|TRBV4-2
TGTGCCAGCAGCCAAGATCAGGGGGTTCGTCAGCCCCAGCATTTT
CASSQDQGVRQPQHF
>15|TRBJ2-1|.|.|TRBV21-1
TGTGCCAGCAGCACCCCGTCCGGGACTAGCAATGAGCAGTTCTTC
CASSTPSGTSNEQFF
>13|TRBJ2-1|TRBD2|.|TRBV30
TGTGCCTGGGCCGGGACTAGCGGGACTGAGCAGTTCTTC
CAWAGTSGTEQFF
>15|TRBJ1-1|TRBD1|.|TRBV7-3
TGTGCCAGCAGCTTAGTTGGCGGGACAGGAACTGAAGCTTTCTTT
CASSLVGGTGTEAFF
>14|TRBJ1-2|.|once|TRBV6-5
TGTGCCAGCAGTCAACAGGGAGGGGGCTATGGCTACACCTTC
CASSQQGGGYGYTF
>15|TRBJ1-2|.|.|TRBV7-2
TGTGCCAGCAGCTTAGTTGTGGGGGGGGACTATGGCTACACCTTC
CASSLVVGGDYGYTF
>17|TRBJ1-5|TRBD1|.|TRBV6-1
TGTGCCAGCAGTGAAAGCCTGACAGGGCGACAGCATCAGCCCCAGCATTTT
CASSESLTGRQHQPQHF
>17|TRBJ2-5|.|.|TRBV5-6
TGTGCCAGCAGCTTGGCCCCAGGGACAACGATTCAAGAGACCCAGTACTTC
CASSLAPGTTIQETQYF
>19|TRBJ1-1|TRBD1|.|TRBV19
TGTGCCAGTAGTAGAAACTTGAGGGGGCTATCGACGGGGAAGCCTGAAGCTTTCTTT
CASSRNLRGLSTGKPEAFF
>14|TRBJ1-4|.|.|TRBV5-1
TGCGCCAGCAGCACCGGGACTACCGGAGAAAAACTGTTTTTT
CASSTGTTGEKLFF